This T cell receptor beta chain was identified during a study of shared T cell receptors in the human thymus. Germline CDR1 SQVTM, CDR2 ANQGSEA. This CDR3 has 13 residues. V lost 7 bases to trimming and J lost 4 bases; unmatched junction nucleotides: 9. Sequenced by immunoSEQ multiplex PCR; TCRdb stores in-frame clones only, minus some. Of 700,000 or so clones listed, approximately 85% are singletons. This sample also belongs to another study, concerning human thymus T cells. From that study: Serving as donors were healthy Finnish infants, each of whom was having open corrective surgery for congenital heart defects. Resections from corrective heart surgery provided thymus tissue. Both thymic and peripheral blood repertoires showed apparently biased V and J usage. Related research examined unrelated individuals and reported that their thymic repertoires overlapped highly.

The genes are TRBV29-1 and TRBJ1-1, with 7 nucleotides matching TRBD1. This receptor was taken from a girl under three years old with a congenital heart defect. Sequencing was done on a sample of thymocytes. The CDR3 here is CSAVQGRITEAFF. For the CDR3, the DNA is TGCAGCGCCGTACAGGGGAGGATCACTGAAGCTTTCTTT.